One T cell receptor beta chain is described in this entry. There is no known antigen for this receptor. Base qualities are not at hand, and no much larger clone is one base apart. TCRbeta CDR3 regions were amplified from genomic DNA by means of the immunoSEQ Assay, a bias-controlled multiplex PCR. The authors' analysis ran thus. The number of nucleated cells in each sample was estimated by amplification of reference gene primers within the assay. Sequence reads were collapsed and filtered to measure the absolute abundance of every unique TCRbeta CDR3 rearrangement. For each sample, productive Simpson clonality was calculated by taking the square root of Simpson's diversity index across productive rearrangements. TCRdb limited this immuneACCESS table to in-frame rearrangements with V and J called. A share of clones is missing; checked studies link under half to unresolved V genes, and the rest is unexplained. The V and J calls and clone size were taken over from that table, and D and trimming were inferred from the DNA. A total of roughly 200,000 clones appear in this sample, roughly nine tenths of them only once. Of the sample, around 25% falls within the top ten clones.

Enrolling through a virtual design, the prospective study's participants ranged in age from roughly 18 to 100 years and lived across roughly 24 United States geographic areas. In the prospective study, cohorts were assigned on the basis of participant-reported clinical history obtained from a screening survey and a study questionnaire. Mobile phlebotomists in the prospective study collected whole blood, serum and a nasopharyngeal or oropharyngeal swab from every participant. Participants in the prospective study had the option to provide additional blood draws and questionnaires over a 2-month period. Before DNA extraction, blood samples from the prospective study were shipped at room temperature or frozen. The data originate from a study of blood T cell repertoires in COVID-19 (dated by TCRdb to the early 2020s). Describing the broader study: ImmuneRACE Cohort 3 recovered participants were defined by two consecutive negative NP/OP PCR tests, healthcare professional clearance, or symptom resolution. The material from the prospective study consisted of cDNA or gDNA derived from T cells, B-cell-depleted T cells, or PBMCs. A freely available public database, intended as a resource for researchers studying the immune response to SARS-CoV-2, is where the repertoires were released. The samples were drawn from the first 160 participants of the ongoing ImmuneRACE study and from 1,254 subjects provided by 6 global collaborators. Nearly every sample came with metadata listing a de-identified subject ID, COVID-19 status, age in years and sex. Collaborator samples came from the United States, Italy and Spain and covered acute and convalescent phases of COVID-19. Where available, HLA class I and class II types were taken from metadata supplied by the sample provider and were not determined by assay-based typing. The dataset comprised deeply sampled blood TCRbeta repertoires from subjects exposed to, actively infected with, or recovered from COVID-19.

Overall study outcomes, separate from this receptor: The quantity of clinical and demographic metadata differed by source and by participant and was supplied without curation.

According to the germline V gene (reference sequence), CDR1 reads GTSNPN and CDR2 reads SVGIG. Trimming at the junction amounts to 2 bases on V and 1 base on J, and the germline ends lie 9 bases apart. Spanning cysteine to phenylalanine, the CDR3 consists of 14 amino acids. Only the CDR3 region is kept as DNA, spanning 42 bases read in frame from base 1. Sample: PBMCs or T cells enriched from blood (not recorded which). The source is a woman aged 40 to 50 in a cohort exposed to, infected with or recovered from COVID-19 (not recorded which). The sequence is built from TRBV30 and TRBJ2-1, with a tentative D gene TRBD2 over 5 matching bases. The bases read TGTGCCTGGAGTCAGCGGAAATCCTACAATGAGCAGTTCTTC. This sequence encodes CAWSQRKSYNEQFF. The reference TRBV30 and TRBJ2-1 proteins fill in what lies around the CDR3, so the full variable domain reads SQTIHQWPATLVQPVGSPLSLECTVEGTSNPNLYWYRQAAGRGLQLLFYSVGIGQISSEVPQNLSASRPQDRQFILSSKKLLLSDSGFYLCAWSQRKSYNEQFFGPGTRLTVL.